One TCR beta chain is described in this entry. The antigen is unknown. The data are from a study of T-cell reconstitution after alpha-beta-depleted transplantation in children. Findings and caveats of the study: It was reported that alpha-beta T cells came from several hundred expanded graft clones (about two months after transplant).

Researchers prepared the TCRbeta library using unique molecular identifiers, the study reports. MiXCR, applied by TCRdb to the PCR reads, yields one record per CDR3 protein. In the table there are 800,000 to 1,000,000 distinct CDR3 sequences, roughly 29% of which are singletons. This material consisted of PBMCs, mostly from graft donor cells, taken 360 days after TCRalphabeta/CD19-depleted stem cell transplant. The sequence was collected from a boy younger than two who had a stem cell transplant for SCID, so the T cells may come from the graft donor.

The CDR3, as DNA: TGTGCCAGCAGCTTCCGCAACAGCCCCGGGGCTTTCTTT. Encoded protein: CASSFRNSPGAFF. J is TRBJ1-1 and V is TRBV7-2; D unclear. The germline V and J ends were trimmed by 3 bases and 11 bases, with 16 bases remaining between them. CDR1 and CDR2 (germline): SGHTA, FQGNSA. The CDR3 contains 13 residues.